The 4 T cell receptor beta chains below were found in one sample sequenced in a study of shared clonotypes between healthy human individuals. Repertoires were generated with immunoSEQ multiplex PCR, while TCRdb's copy carries only in-frame clones and drops some. This sample has under 750,000 clones, with over 60% found just once. Sequencing was done on a sample of memory CD4+ T cells sorted from blood. As for subset: CD45RA-negative fraction. Source of these receptors: a woman in her twenties or thirties in good health.

This clone appeared a few times. The chain uses TRBV27 and TRBJ1-5; D not certain. The CDR3 loop spans 14 amino acids. Trimming pared 6 bases from V and 2 bases from J, leaving 11 bases between. Germline CDR1 reads MNHEY; CDR2 reads SMNVEV (reference sequence). The DNA for the CDR3 is TGTGCCAGCAGCCAACACGGGGGCAATCAGCCCCAGCATTTT. Protein sequence: CASSQHGGNQPQHF.

The chain combines TRBV15 with TRBJ2-3; TRBD1 matches 7 bases. This CDR3 has 14 residues. V trimming: 5 bases; J trimming: 5 bases; junction bases outside the gene matches: 7. Looked up from germline, CDR1 is LNHNV and CDR2 is YYDKDF (reference sequence). CDR3 in amino acids: CATSATRDRDTQYF. DNA of the CDR3: TGTGCCACCAGCGCCACCCGGGACAGAGATACGCAGTATTTT. Complete variable domain (other parts from reference TRBV15 and TRBJ2-3): DAMVIQNPRYQVTQFGKPVTLSCSQTLNHNVMYWYQQKSSQAPKLLFHYYDKDFNNEADTPDNFQSRRPNTSFCFLDIRSPGLGDTAMYLCATSATRDRDTQYFGPGTRLTVL.

This clone has a handful of counts. The V call is TRBV28, the J call TRBJ2-2, with TRBD2 as a possible D gene (5 bases). The germline gives CDR1 MDHEN, CDR2 SYDVKM. The CDR3 has 17 amino acids. V was clipped by 3 bases and J by 1 base, with 15 bases between them. The CDR3 sequence is CASSLGRAGMNTGELFF. CDR3 nucleotide sequence: TGTGCCAGCAGTTTGGGGAGAGCTGGGATGAACACCGGGGAGCTGTTTTTT.

The chain combines TRBV5-4 with TRBJ1-5; 8 bases fit TRBD1. V lost 4 bases and J lost 6; bases outside the gene matches: 6. Per germline, CDR1 SGHNT and CDR2 YYREEE (reference sequence). This CDR3 contains 14 residues. As DNA, the CDR3 is TGTGCCAGCAGCATCGACAGGGGCCCTCAGCCCCAGCATTTT. Translating it yields CASSIDRGPQPQHF.